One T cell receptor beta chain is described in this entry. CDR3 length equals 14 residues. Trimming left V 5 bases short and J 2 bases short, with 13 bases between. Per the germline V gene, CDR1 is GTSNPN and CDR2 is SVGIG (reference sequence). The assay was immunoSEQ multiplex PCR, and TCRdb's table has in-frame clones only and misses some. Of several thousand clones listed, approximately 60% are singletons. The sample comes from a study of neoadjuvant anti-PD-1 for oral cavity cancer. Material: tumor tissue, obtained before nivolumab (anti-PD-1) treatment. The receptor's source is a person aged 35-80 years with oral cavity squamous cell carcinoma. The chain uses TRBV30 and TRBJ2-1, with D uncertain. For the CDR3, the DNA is TGTGCCTGGGTCCCCTTGAGAGCCTACAATGAGCAGTTCTTC. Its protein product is CAWVPLRAYNEQFF.